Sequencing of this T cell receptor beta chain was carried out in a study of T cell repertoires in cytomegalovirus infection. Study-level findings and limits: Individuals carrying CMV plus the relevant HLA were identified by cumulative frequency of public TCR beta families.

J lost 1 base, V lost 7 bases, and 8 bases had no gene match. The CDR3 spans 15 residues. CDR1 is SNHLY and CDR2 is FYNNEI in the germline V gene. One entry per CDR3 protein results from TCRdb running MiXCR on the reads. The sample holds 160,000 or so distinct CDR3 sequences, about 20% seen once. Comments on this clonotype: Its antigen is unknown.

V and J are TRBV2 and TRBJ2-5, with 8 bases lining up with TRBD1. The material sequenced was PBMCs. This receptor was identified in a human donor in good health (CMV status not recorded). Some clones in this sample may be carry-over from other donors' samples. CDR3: CASILRTGFQETQYF. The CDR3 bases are TGTGCCAGCATCCTCAGGACAGGGTTCCAAGAGACCCAGTACTTC. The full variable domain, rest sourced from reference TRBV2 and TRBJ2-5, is EPEVTQTPSHQVTQMGQEVILRCVPISNHLYFYWYRQILGQKVEFLVSFYNNEISEKSEIFDDQFSVERPDGSNFTLKIRSTKLEDSAMYFCASILRTGFQETQYFGPGTRLLVL.